One and the same sample provided the 17 T cell receptor beta chains below, sequenced in a study of PD-1 blockade in classical Hodgkin lymphoma. Each patient experienced a relapse that followed autologous stem cell transplantation, and brentuximab vedotin exposure varied. Magnetic negative selection served to purify CD4+ T cells out of PBMCs that had been thawed. Using immunoSEQ multiplex PCR, the repertoire was profiled, and TCRdb retains in-frame clones only, with some absent. This sample has about 35,000 clones, with 90% found just once. The source material was CD4+ T cells from blood, sampled at baseline. The receptors here all came from a human donor with classical Hodgkin lymphoma.

The chain carries TRBV19 and TRBJ2-1; D gene ambiguous. V was shortened by 7 bases and J by 7 bases, with 14 bases between the two germline ends. Per germline, CDR1 LNHDA and CDR2 SQIVND (reference sequence). This CDR3 is 13 amino acids long. CDR3: CASKGHSGNEQFF. CDR3 coding DNA: TGTGCCAGTAAAGGCCACAGTGGGAATGAGCAGTTCTTC.

The rearrangement joins TRBV27 to TRBJ1-1, with TRBD1 matching over 8 bases. Germline CDR1 and CDR2: MNHEY and SMNVEV (reference sequence). The CDR3 spans 14 residues. The V gene end was trimmed by 5 bases and the J gene end by 5 bases; junction bases not matched to a gene: 7. The DNA of the CDR3 is TGTGCCAGCAGTCCCCGGACAGGGTTAACTGAAGCTTTCTTT. It codes for CASSPRTGLTEAFF.

This chain uses TRBV10-2 with TRBJ2-3; unclear D gene. Trimming took off 4 bases at V and 0 bases at J, with 8 bases between the two ends. Germline V CDR1 and CDR2: WSHSY, SAAADI. The CDR3 is made up of 14 amino acids. In DNA, the CDR3 is TGCGCCAGCAGTGGACTGACGAGCACAGATACGCAGTATTTT. Protein sequence: CASSGLTSTDTQYF.

V usage is TRBV10-3 and J usage is TRBJ2-7; D uncertain. The CDR3 length is 14 residues. Germline assignment: CDR1 ENHRY and CDR2 SYGVKD. V dropped 3 bases and J dropped 0 bases, with 9 bases sitting between them. The CDR3 sequence is CAISDNRNSYEQYF. In DNA form, the CDR3 reads TGTGCCATCAGTGATAACAGAAACTCCTACGAGCAGTACTTC.

The rearrangement links TRBV19 to TRBJ2-7, with 7 bases lining up with TRBD1. The germline V gene has CDR1 LNHDA and CDR2 SQIVND (reference sequence). J was trimmed by 0 bases and V by 6 bases; bases with no gene match: 8. This CDR3 is 15 amino acids long. The CDR3 sequence is CASSSFDRDSYEQYF. CDR3 nucleotide sequence: TGTGCCAGTAGCTCCTTCGACAGGGACTCCTACGAGCAGTACTTC.

The genes are TRBV29-1 and TRBJ1-2, with unresolved D. Germline V gene lookup returns CDR1 SQVTM and CDR2 ANQGSEA. V lost 4 bases to trimming and J lost 1 base, with 7 bases between them. The CDR3 runs 12 residues. The chain's CDR3 is CSVGGLNYGYTF. Written as DNA, the CDR3 is TGCAGCGTTGGAGGACTTAACTATGGCTACACCTTC.

The chain recombines TRBV10-2 with TRBJ2-2, with D perhaps TRBD2 (6 bases). The CDR3 is 15 residues long. CDR1 is WSHSY, CDR2 SAAADI, per germline. The V and J ends lost 3 bases and 6 bases respectively, with 14 bases between them. The CDR3 DNA is TGCGCCAGCAGTGACCCTGCTAGCGTGGCCGGGGAGCTGTTTTTT. Translated, it gives CASSDPASVAGELFF.

The gene calls are TRBV9 and TRBJ2-2; 8 bases line up with TRBD2. CDR1 and CDR2 from the germline V gene are SGDLS and YYNGEE. Trimming took 4 bases from V and 2 from J; bases not matched to a gene: 4. This CDR3 has 15 amino acids. CDR3 amino acids: CASSRSGSNTGELFF. Written as DNA, the CDR3 is TGTGCCAGCAGCAGGAGCGGGAGTAACACCGGGGAGCTGTTTTTT.

V usage is TRBV2 and J usage is TRBJ2-1; D uncertain. Trimming left V 2 bases short and J 8 bases short, with 16 bases between. Germline CDR1 and CDR2: SNHLY and FYNNEI. The CDR3 is 15 amino acids. In DNA, the CDR3 is TGTGCCAGCAGTGAAATAACTGGGGTAACTGATGAGCAGTTCTTC. Translated: CASSEITGVTDEQFF.

The V gene is TRBV23-1, the J gene TRBJ2-2; D might be TRBD2 (6 bases). TRBV23-1 is treated as an ORF (open reading frame) with a function not yet certain. V was clipped by 0 bases and J by 1 base, with 15 bases between them. This CDR3 is 18 amino acids long. The CDR3 nucleotides read TGCGCCAGCAGTCAATCCGGCGGAGGGAAGGGGAACACCGGGGAGCTGTTTTTT. Translation: CASSQSGGGKGNTGELFF.

The rearrangement links TRBV7-8 to TRBJ1-5; weak D call: TRBD1 (6 bases). V lost 0 bases and J lost 7, with 13 bases in between. Germline loops: CDR1 SGHVS, CDR2 FQNEAQ. The CDR3 spans 15 residues. In DNA, the CDR3 is TGTGCCAGCAGCTTAGCGAGGCAGGGGAAACAGCCCCAGCATTTT. Amino acid sequence: CASSLARQGKQPQHF.

The CDR3 coding sequence is TGTGCCAGCAGTGAAATAGGAAACACCATATATTTT. This encodes CASSEIGNTIYF. This chain links TRBV9 with TRBJ1-3; no firm D call. CDR1 is SGDLS and CDR2 is YYNGEE in the germline V gene. The CDR3 runs 12 residues. V was trimmed by 5 bases and J by 4 bases, leaving 7 bases between them.

This rearrangement joins TRBV9 to TRBJ2-7; either TRBD1 or TRBD2 may supply D (6 bases each). The CDR3 length is 14 residues. Per the germline V gene, CDR1 is SGDLS and CDR2 is YYNGEE. Trimming removed 0 bases at V and 4 bases at J, with 11 bases between. Written as DNA, the CDR3 is TGTGCCAGCAGCGTAGGGGAAGGGGGGTACGAGCAGTACTTC. This translates into CASSVGEGGYEQYF. Drawing the rest from reference TRBV9 and TRBJ2-7, the complete variable domain is DSGVTQTPKHLITATGQRVTLRCSPRSGDLSVYWYQQSLDQGLQFLIQYYNGEERAKGNILERFSAQQFPDLHSELNLSSLELGDSALYFCASSVGEGGYEQYFGPGTRLTVT.

The chain has TRBV7-8 and TRBJ2-5; D gene ambiguous. Germline-derived CDR1 and CDR2 are SGHVS and FQNEAQ. The V end was cut by 5 bases, the J end by 5 bases, with 9 bases between. The length of the CDR3 is 12 residues. Written as DNA, the CDR3 is TGTGCCAGCAGCGGCCCCCGCGAGACCCAGTACTTC. Protein product: CASSGPRETQYF. Full variable domain (missing parts from reference TRBV7-8 and TRBJ2-5): GAGVSQSPRYKVAKRGQDVALRCDPISGHVSLFWYQQALGQGPEFLTYFQNEAQLDKSGLPSDRFFAERPEGSVSTLKIQRTQQEDSAVYLCASSGPRETQYFGPGTRLLVL.

V usage is TRBV11-2 and J usage is TRBJ1-1, with D maybe TRBD1 (5 bases). This CDR3 spans 13 amino acids. V dropped 6 bases and J dropped 7 bases, with 15 bases sitting between them. Germline loops: CDR1 SGHAT, CDR2 FQNNGV. CDR3 nucleotide sequence: TGTGCCAGCAGAGCCAACAGGCTAAATGAAGCTTTCTTT. Translated, it gives CASRANRLNEAFF.

This chain connects TRBV10-3 to TRBJ2-1; TRBD2 agrees at 10 bases. V lost 6 bases to trimming and J lost 8 bases; unmatched junction nucleotides: 4. Germline V gene sequence: CDR1 ENHRY, CDR2 SYGVKD. The CDR3 is 13 residues long. For the CDR3, the DNA is TGTGCCATCAGCGCTAGCGGGAGCGATGAGCAGTTCTTC. It translates to CAISASGSDEQFF.

V gene TRBV28 combines with J gene TRBJ1-1; D unresolved. Per germline, CDR1 MDHEN and CDR2 SYDVKM. The CDR3 is 13 amino acids. In nucleotides, the CDR3 is TGTGTCACAACGAAGGGAGGGTGGACTGAAGCTTTCTTT. This translates into CVTTKGGWTEAFF.